The 25 T cell receptor beta chains below were found in one sample sequenced in a study of blood T cell repertoires in COVID-19. Clones were sequenced by immunoSEQ multiplex PCR, and TCRdb holds only the in-frame ones, with some missing. The table records tens of thousands of clones, 80% to 90% of them present only once. Sequenced input: peripheral blood. These receptors came from a woman aged 70 to 79 in a cohort sampled during active COVID-19.

This clone was observed a handful of times. The chain carries TRBV2 and TRBJ2-1; 8 bases agree with TRBD2. The CDR3 contains 14 residues. V lost 7 bases and J lost 4; bases outside the gene matches: 6. Germline values: CDR1 SNHLY, CDR2 FYNNEI. CDR3 nucleotide sequence: TGTGCCAGCACTTATAGCGGGGCTTACAATGAGCAGTTCTTC. Translating it yields CASTYSGAYNEQFF.

The V and J genes are TRBV18 and TRBJ2-7, with 8 bases identical to TRBD2. Trimming removed 3 bases from V and 4 bases from J; junction bases left unmatched: 11. Germline V gene sequence: CDR1 KGHSH, CDR2 LQKENI. The CDR3 spans 16 residues. The CDR3 DNA follows: TGTGCCAGCTCACCCCCCGGAAGCGGGAGAACTTACGAGCAGTACTTC. It yields the protein CASSPPGSGRTYEQYF.

J is TRBJ1-4 and V is TRBV28, with D possibly matching TRBD1 (6 bases). The CDR3 runs 15 residues. The germline CDR1 and CDR2 sequences are MDHEN and SYDVKM. V was cut by 5 bases and J by 4 bases, with 14 bases left in between. The CDR3 nucleotides are TGTGCCAGCAGTGCACAGGGTCGAAGTAATGAAAAACTGTTTTTT. As protein: CASSAQGRSNEKLFF. The full variable domain, rest sourced from reference TRBV28 and TRBJ1-4, is DVKVTQSSRYLVKRTGEKVFLECVQDMDHENMFWYRQDPGLGLRLIYFSYDVKMKEKGDIPEGYSVSREKKERFSLILESASTNQTSMYLCASSAQGRSNEKLFFGSGTQLSVL.

This clone rates as medium-sized. This chain connects TRBV4-3 to TRBJ2-7; a possible D gene is TRBD1 (6 bases). CDR3 length: 13 residues. CDR1 is LGHNA, CDR2 YSLEER, per germline. Trimming pared 1 base from V and 4 bases from J, leaving 8 bases between. The CDR3 is CASSQARGYEQYF. As DNA, the CDR3 is TGCGCCAGCAGCCAAGCTAGGGGGTACGAGCAGTACTTC.

The chain uses TRBV6-4 and TRBJ2-1; the match to TRBD2 covers 10 bases. CDR3 size: 15 residues. With V trimmed by 0 bases and J by 4 bases, 0 bases remained unmatched. Looked up from germline, CDR1 is MRHNA and CDR2 is SNTAGT. CDR3 DNA sequence: TGTGCCAGCAGTGACTCGACTAGCGGGTACAATGAGCAGTTCTTC. The encoded protein is CASSDSTSGYNEQFF.

The rearrangement links TRBV27 to TRBJ2-2, with D perhaps matching TRBD2 (7 bases). This CDR3 has 14 amino acids. Germline CDR1 MNHEY, CDR2 SMNVEV (reference sequence). The V end lost 5 bases, the J end lost 5 bases, and 12 bases lay between the germline ends. CDR3 sequence: CASSRGGGTGELFF. CDR3 nucleotide sequence: TGTGCCAGCAGTAGGGGGGGAGGAACCGGGGAGCTGTTTTTT.

The chain has TRBV7-2 and TRBJ2-7; 7 nucleotides align to TRBD2. Per germline, CDR1 SGHTA and CDR2 FQGNSA. Trimming at V came to 2 bases and at J to 2 bases, leaving 9 bases not matched to a gene. The CDR3 has 16 amino acids. The CDR3 nucleotides read TGTGCCAGCAGCTTATCTGGGGGAGGGGTAACCTACGAGCAGTACTTC. It yields the protein CASSLSGGGVTYEQYF.

The chain is built from TRBV6-5 and TRBJ2-1; weak D call: TRBD2 (5 bases). The germline CDR1 and CDR2 sequences are MNHEY and SVGAGI. The CDR3 has 13 residues. The V end lost 6 bases, the J end lost 4 bases, and 10 bases lay between the germline ends. The CDR3 spells CASRFGEYNEQFF. CDR3 bases: TGTGCCAGCAGATTTGGGGAGTACAATGAGCAGTTCTTC.

This clone is a singleton in its sample. The chain has TRBV6-4 and TRBJ2-1; possible D gene TRBD1, 5 bases. Trimming removed 2 bases from V and 9 bases from J, with 11 bases in between. Germline-derived CDR1 and CDR2 are MRHNA and SNTAGT. The CDR3 runs to 13 residues. The CDR3 nucleotides are TGTGCCAGCAGTGACCTCCAGGGAAGTGAGCAGTTCTTC. This gives the protein CASSDLQGSEQFF.

The gene calls are TRBV7-2 and TRBJ2-3; 14 bases map to TRBD2. V was pared by 5 bases and J by 6 bases, with 7 bases of the junction left unmatched. The CDR3 extends over 16 amino acids. The V gene's germline CDR1 is SGHTA and CDR2 FQGNSA. CDR3: CASSPRLAGGPDTQYF. CDR3 nucleotides: TGTGCCAGCAGCCCCAGACTAGCGGGAGGGCCGGATACGCAGTATTTT.

This rearrangement joins TRBV6-2 or TRBV6-3 to TRBJ2-3; tentative D call: TRBD2 (5 bases). CDR1 and CDR2 from the germline V gene are MNHEY and SVGEGT. The CDR3 is 15 amino acids. V lost 4 bases and J 4 bases, leaving 15 bases between the germline ends. The CDR3 is CASSWTPTNPDTQYF. DNA of the CDR3: TGTGCCAGCAGTTGGACCCCGACTAACCCAGATACGCAGTATTTT.

This clone was seen a handful of times. The V call is TRBV27, the J call TRBJ1-1; 11 bases fit TRBD1. The CDR3 is made up of 16 amino acids. CDR1 is MNHEY and CDR2 is SMNVEV in the germline V gene (reference sequence). Germline trimming cut 4 bases from V and 3 bases from J; bases unmatched to any gene: 7. CDR3 residues: CASSSSGTGGYTEAFF. DNA of the CDR3: TGTGCCAGCAGTTCTTCCGGGACAGGGGGATACACTGAAGCTTTCTTT.

This clone has only one observation. The CDR3 coding sequence is TGCGCCAGCAGCAGACAGGGGGCCACTGAAGCTTTCTTT. This encodes CASSRQGATEAFF. J is TRBJ1-1 and V is TRBV5-1, with 10 bases matching TRBD1. Unmatched junction bases numbered 1, after V lost 4 bases and J lost 4 bases. The CDR3 spans 13 residues. Germline-derived CDR1 and CDR2 are SGHRS and YFSETQ.

A remark on this clone: Germline is not matched at one junction end, which may reflect a read error. The chain employs TRBV12-3 or TRBV12-4 and TRBJ1-5, with 7 bases aligning to TRBD1. This CDR3 comprises 13 residues. The CDR3 DNA reads as TGTGCCAGCAGATTAGACAGGGTTCAGCCCCAGCATTTT. Its protein is CASRLDRVQPQHF.

This chain connects TRBV28 to TRBJ2-6; D is uncertain. The CDR3 runs 14 residues. The V gene lost 8 bases and the J gene lost 4 bases, with 12 bases spanning the gap. Germline V gives CDR1 MDHEN, CDR2 SYDVKM. The CDR3 nucleotides are TGTGCCAGCCTCCCCGTTTCGGGGGCCAACGTCCTGACTTTC. Residues: CASLPVSGANVLTF.

This sequence joins TRBV9 and TRBJ2-2, with 8 bases fitting TRBD2. After removal of 10 bases from V and 7 bases from J, the junction contained 24 bases not matched to a gene. The V gene's germline CDR1 is SGDLS and CDR2 YYNGEE. The CDR3 runs to 18 residues. The CDR3 loop is CARRAGPGGAAGGGELFF. In DNA, the CDR3 is TGTGCCCGCCGCGCCGGCCCGGGGGGCGCGGCGGGGGGCGGGGAGCTGTTTTTT.

The chain couples TRBV6-5 to TRBJ2-1; the match to TRBD1 covers 9 bases. Unmatched junction bases numbered 8, after V lost 4 bases and J lost 7 bases. CDR1 is MNHEY and CDR2 is SVGAGI in the germline V gene. CDR3 length equals 15 residues. The CDR3 coding sequence is TGTGCCAGCAGTTCCCCCGGACAGGGGAGGAATGAGCAGTTCTTC. Residues: CASSSPGQGRNEQFF.

V gene TRBV9 combines with J gene TRBJ1-3; 9 nucleotides line up with TRBD1. This CDR3 has 17 residues. Germline V lookup: CDR1 SGDLS, CDR2 YYNGEE. J was trimmed by 1 base and V by 0 bases; bases with no gene match: 5. CDR3 residues: CASSVVGQGRSGNTIYF. Here the CDR3 DNA reads TGTGCCAGCAGCGTAGTGGGACAGGGAAGATCTGGAAACACCATATATTTT.

The rearrangement links TRBV28 to TRBJ2-7; TRBD2 matches at 11 bases. Per the germline V gene, CDR1 is MDHEN and CDR2 is SYDVKM. Trimming cost V 6 bases and J 3 bases; bases outside gene matches: 7. CDR3 size: 15 residues. The CDR3 is CASSQTSGTLYEQYF. The DNA of the CDR3 is TGTGCCAGCAGCCAGACTAGCGGGACCCTCTACGAGCAGTACTTC.

The V call is TRBV28, the J call TRBJ1-1; 10 bases align to TRBD1. Germline CDR1 is MDHEN and CDR2 is SYDVKM. The CDR3 length is 13 residues. Trimming cost V 7 bases and J 5 bases; bases outside gene matches: 4. The CDR3 sequence is CASIGQGGTEAFF. In DNA, the CDR3 is TGTGCCAGCATCGGACAGGGGGGTACTGAAGCTTTCTTT.

The V gene is TRBV6-5, the J gene TRBJ1-6; D possibly corresponds to TRBD1 (6 bases). This CDR3 has 14 residues. From germline, CDR1 is MNHEY and CDR2 SVGAGI. Trimming removed 10 bases at V and 11 bases at J, with 21 bases between. CDR3 nucleotide sequence: TGTGCCATAAGGGGCGGACAGCCCGGAACACCCCTCCACTTT. Translating gives CAIRGGQPGTPLHF.

This clone was counted between two and nine times. The chain has TRBV30 and TRBJ2-7, with D unclear. The germline gives CDR1 GTSNPN, CDR2 SVGIG (reference sequence). The CDR3 contains 11 residues. Trimming took 3 bases from V and 4 from J, leaving 7 bases between them. The DNA of the CDR3 is TGTGCCTGGAGAACTGGTTACGAGCAGTACTTC. Amino acid sequence: CAWRTGYEQYF.

This chain links TRBV7-9 with TRBJ2-3, with 9 positions matching TRBD1. Trimming took 1 base from V and 2 from J; bases not matched to a gene: 1. The CDR3 consists of 15 residues. CDR1 and CDR2 from the germline V gene are SEHNR and FQNEAQ (reference sequence). The CDR3 nucleotides are TGTGCCAGCAGCTTAGGGACAGGGGACACAGATACGCAGTATTTT. This codes for CASSLGTGDTDTQYF.

CDR3 coding DNA: TGTGCCAGCTCACCATTCGTCAGGGGCGCGGATGGAAACACCATATATTTT. Translated: CASSPFVRGADGNTIYF. V and J are TRBV18 and TRBJ1-3; TRBD1 is a possible D gene (6 bases). Germline V gene sequence: CDR1 KGHSH, CDR2 LQKENI. V lost 2 bases and J 3 bases, leaving 17 bases between the germline ends. CDR3 size: 17 residues. Full variable domain (remainder filled in from reference TRBV18 and TRBJ1-3): NAGVMQNPRHLVRRRGQEARLRCSPMKGHSHVYWYRQLPEEGLKFMVYLQKENIIDESGMPKERFSAEFPKEGPSILRIQQVVRGDSAAYFCASSPFVRGADGNTIYFGEGSWLTVV.

The chain links TRBV30 to TRBJ2-7; D is possibly TRBD1 (5 bases). From germline, CDR1 is GTSNPN and CDR2 SVGIG (reference sequence). The CDR3 runs to 14 residues. V was clipped by 2 bases and J by 4 bases, with 15 bases between them. The CDR3 loop is CAWSRGRLVYEQYF. The CDR3 DNA reads TGTGCCTGGAGTAGGGGCAGATTAGTTTACGAGCAGTACTTC.